This record covers a single TCR beta chain. Assay: immunoSEQ multiplex PCR; the TCRdb copy retains only in-frame clones and omits some. The sample contains 50,000 to 70,000 clones, about 90% of which appear only once. These data belong to a study of OX40 agonist ivuxolimab in advanced cancers. Here the sequenced sample was CD4+ or CD8+ T cells sorted from blood, taken in a trial of the OX40 agonist ivuxolimab. The sequence came from an adult with an advanced solid tumor such as melanoma, head and neck, liver or kidney cancer.

The CDR3 DNA sequence: TGTGCCAGCAGCTTACCCCGGGCCCGCTCCTACAATGAGCAGTTCTTC. This encodes CASSLPRARSYNEQFF. V is TRBV7-9 and J is TRBJ2-1; D is uncertain. CDR3 length: 16 residues. Trimming removed 2 bases at V and 0 bases at J, with 11 bases between. CDR1 and CDR2 from the germline V gene are SEHNR and FQNEAQ (reference sequence).